This T cell receptor (beta chain) was identified in a study of T cell responses to AZD1222 COVID-19 vaccine. The study's findings and limits: Compared with day 0, the breadth and depth of the Spike-specific TCR repertoire rose significantly after two doses of AZD1222. At baseline, just a handful of AZD1222 recipients tested seropositive.

Trimming stripped 0 bases from V and 5 bases from J, with 10 bases between. This CDR3 is 15 amino acids long. In germline, CDR1 is MNHEY, CDR2 SVGAGI. The data were produced by immunoSEQ multiplex PCR, yet TCRdb's version contains in-frame clones alone and is incomplete. In the table there are about 170,000 clones, roughly 92% of which are singletons. A word on this clone: What it binds is unknown.

This chain links TRBV6-5 with TRBJ1-4, with unresolved D. The clonotype comes from an adult in good health. The material was peripheral blood, obtained on day 0 of AZD1222 vaccination. The chain's CDR3 is CASSYSGNTNEKLFF. The CDR3 DNA reads TGTGCCAGCAGTTACTCTGGCAATACCAATGAAAAACTGTTTTTT.